This T cell receptor beta chain was captured by sequencing in a study of cytomegalovirus exposure and HLA in healthy donors. Study-wide results and limits: An ancestry cluster, one associated with Asian ancestry, reportedly showed fewer N-insertions than the approximately 670-donor mean in a later analysis.

PCR primers comprised 60 Vbeta and 13 Jbeta primers. Only in-frame clones appear in the TCRdb table, and some are missing; sequencing was by immunoSEQ multiplex PCR. The top ten clones hold approximately 9.3% of a sample with roughly 43,000 clones, about 60% of them seen once. With respect to this clone: Its antigen is unidentified.

Losses at the gene ends were 6 bases for V and 3 bases for J; bases not matched to a gene: 13. The CDR3 extends over 16 amino acids. Germline assignment: CDR1 WNHNN and CDR2 SYGVQD (reference sequence). V is TRBV10-1 and J is TRBJ2-7; the match to TRBD1 covers 8 bases. The sequenced material came from PBMCs. This TCR came from a human donor in good health. CDR3 protein: CASSPGQGQIFYEQYF. For the CDR3, the DNA is TGCGCCAGCAGCCCCGGACAGGGCCAGATTTTCTACGAGCAGTACTTC.